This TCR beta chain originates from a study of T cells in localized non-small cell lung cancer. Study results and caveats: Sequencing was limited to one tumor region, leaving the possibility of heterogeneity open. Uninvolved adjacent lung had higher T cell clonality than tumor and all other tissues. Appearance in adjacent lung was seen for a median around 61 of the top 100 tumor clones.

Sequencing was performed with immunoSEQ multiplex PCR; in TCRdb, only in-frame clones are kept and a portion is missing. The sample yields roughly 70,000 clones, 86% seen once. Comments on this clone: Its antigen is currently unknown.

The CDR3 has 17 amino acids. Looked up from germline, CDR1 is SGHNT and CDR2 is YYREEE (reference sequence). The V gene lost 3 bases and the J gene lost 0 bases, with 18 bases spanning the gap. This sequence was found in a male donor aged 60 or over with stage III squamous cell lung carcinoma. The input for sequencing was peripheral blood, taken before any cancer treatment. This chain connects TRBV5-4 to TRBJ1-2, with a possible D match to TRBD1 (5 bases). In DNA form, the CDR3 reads TGTGCCAGCAGCTCTGGAGGGCTGAGGGGAACTAACTATGGCTACACCTTC. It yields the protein CASSSGGLRGTNYGYTF.